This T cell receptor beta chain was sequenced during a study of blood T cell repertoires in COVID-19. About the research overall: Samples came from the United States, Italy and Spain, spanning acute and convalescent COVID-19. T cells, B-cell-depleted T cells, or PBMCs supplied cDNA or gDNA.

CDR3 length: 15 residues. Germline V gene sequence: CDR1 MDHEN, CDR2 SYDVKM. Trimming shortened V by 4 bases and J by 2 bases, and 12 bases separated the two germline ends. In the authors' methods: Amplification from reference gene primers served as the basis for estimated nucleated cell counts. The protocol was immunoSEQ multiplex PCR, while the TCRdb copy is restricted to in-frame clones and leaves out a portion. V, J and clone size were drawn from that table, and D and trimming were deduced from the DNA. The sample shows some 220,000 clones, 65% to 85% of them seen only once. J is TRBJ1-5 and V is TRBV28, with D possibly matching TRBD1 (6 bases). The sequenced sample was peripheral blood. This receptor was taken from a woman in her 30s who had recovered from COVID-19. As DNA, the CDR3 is TGTGCCAGCAGTTCCGAACAGGGTGGCAATCAGCCCCAGCATTTT. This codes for CASSSEQGGNQPQHF.